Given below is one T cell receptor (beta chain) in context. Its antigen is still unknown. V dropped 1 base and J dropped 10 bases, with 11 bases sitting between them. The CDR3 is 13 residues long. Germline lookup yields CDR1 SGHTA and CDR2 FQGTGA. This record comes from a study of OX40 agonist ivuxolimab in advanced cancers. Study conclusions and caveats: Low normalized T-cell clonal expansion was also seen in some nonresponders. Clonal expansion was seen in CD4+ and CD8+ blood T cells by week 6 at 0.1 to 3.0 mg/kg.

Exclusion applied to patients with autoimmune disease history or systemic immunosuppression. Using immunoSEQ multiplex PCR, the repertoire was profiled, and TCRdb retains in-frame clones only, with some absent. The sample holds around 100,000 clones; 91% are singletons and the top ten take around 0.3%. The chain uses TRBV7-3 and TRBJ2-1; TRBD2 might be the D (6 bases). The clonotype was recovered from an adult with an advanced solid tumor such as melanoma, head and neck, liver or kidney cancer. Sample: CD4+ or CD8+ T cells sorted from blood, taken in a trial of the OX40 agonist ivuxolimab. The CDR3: CASSLNMLAEQFF. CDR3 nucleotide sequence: TGTGCCAGCAGCTTAAATATGCTAGCGGAGCAGTTCTTC.